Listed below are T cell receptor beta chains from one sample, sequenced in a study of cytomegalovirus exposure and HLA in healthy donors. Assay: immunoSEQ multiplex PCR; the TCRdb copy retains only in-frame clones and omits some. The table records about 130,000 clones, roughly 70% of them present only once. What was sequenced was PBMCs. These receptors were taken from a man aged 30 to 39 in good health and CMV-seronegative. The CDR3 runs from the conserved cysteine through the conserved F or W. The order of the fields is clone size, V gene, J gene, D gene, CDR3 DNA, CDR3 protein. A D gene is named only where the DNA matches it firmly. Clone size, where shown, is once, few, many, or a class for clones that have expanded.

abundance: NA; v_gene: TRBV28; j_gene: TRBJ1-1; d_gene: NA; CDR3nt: TGTGCCAGCAGTCCTCATAGCGGCACTGAAGCTTTCTTT; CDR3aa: CASSPHSGTEAFF
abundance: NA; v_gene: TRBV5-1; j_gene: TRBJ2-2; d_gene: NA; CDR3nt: TGCGCCAGCAGCTTGGCCGGGACTCGAACCGGGGAGCTGTTTTTT; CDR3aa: CASSLAGTRTGELFF
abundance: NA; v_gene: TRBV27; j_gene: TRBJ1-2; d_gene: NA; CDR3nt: TGTGCCAGCAGTTTCTCAGGGAACTATGGCTACACCTTC; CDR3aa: CASSFSGNYGYTF
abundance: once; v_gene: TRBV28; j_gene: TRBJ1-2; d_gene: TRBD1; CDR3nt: TGTGTTTCCCAGGGGGCGGGAATCTATGGCTACACCTTC; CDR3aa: CVSQGAGIYGYTF
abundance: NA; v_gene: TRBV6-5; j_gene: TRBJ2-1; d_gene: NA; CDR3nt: TGTGCCAGCAGTTTAAGCGGACACAATGAGCAGTTCTTC; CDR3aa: CASSLSGHNEQFF
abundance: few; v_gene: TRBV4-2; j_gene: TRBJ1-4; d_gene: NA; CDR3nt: TGTGCCAGCAGCCAAGATTCGGGGGTCAATGAAAAACTGTTTTTT; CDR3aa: CASSQDSGVNEKLFF
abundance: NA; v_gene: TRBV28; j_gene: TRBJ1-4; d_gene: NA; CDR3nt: TGTGCCAGCAGTTTCGGGGGGACCGTGAAAGAACTGTTTTTT; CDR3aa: CASSFGGTVKELFF
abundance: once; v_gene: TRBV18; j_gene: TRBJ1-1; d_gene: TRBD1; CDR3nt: TGTGCCAGCTCAACAGGGGAAGGGACTGAAGCTTTCTTT; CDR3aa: CASSTGEGTEAFF
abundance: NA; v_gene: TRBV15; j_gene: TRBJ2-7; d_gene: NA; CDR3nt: TGTGCCACCAGCAGAGAACAGTCCCCCTCCTACGAGCAGTACTTC; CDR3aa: CATSREQSPSYEQYF
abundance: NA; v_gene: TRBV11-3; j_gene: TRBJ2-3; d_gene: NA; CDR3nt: TGTGCCAGCAGCTTAGGGTCCAGGACTAGCACAGATACGCAGTATTTT; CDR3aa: CASSLGSRTSTDTQYF
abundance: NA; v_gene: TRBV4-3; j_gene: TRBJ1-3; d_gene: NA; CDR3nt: TGCGCCAGCAGCCAAGATTGGACAGTCTCTGGAAACACCATATATTTT; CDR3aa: CASSQDWTVSGNTIYF
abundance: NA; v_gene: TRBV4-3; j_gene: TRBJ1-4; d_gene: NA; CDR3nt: TGCGCCAGCAGCCCCTCCGACAGAAATGAAAAACTGTTTTTT; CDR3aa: CASSPSDRNEKLFF
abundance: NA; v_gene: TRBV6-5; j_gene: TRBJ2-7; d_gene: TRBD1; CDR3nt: TGTGCCAGCAGTTATTCGACAGGGAGCTCCTACGAGCAGTACTTC; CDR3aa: CASSYSTGSSYEQYF
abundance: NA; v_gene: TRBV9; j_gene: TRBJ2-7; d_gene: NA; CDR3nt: TGTGCCAGCAGCGTAGATGGCCAAACCTACGAGCAGTACTTC; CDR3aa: CASSVDGQTYEQYF
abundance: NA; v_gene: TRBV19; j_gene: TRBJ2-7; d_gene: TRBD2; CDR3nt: TGTGCCAGTAGTATAGAACACACTAGCGGGAGTTTGATATCCTACGAGCAGTACTTC; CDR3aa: CASSIEHTSGSLISYEQYF
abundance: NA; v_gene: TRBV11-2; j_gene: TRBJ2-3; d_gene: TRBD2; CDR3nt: TGTGCCAGCAGCTCAAGCGGGAGAGTCGCAGATACGCAGTATTTT; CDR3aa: CASSSSGRVADTQYF
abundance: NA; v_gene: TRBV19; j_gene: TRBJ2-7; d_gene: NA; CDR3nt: TGTGCCAGTAGTATTCGAGGGCTTACCGACTACGAGCAGTACTTC; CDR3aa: CASSIRGLTDYEQYF
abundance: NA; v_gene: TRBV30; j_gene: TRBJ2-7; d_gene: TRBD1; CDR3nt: TGTGCCTGGAGTGTTAAAAGAGACAGGGGCCACGAGCAGTACTTC; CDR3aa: CAWSVKRDRGHEQYF
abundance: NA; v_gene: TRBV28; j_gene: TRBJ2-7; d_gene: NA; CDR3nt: TGTGCCAGCAGTTTGGGGACTCTGAGCTCCTACGAGCAGTACTTC; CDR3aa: CASSLGTLSSYEQYF
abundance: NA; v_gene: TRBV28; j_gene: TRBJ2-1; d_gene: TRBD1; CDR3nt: TGTGCCAGCAGTCCACCCACAGGGGGCGCGAGCAATGAGCAGTTCTTC; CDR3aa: CASSPPTGGASNEQFF
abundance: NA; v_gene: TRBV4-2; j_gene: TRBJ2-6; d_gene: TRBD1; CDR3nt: TGTGCCAGCAGCCTAAACCGGGACAGCCTCTCTGGGGCCAACGTCCTGACTTTC; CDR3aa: CASSLNRDSLSGANVLTF
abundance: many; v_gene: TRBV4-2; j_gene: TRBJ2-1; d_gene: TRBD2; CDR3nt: TGTGCCAGCAGCCAAGAGGAGGGGACTAGCGGGATTGAGCAGTTCTTC; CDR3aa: CASSQEEGTSGIEQFF
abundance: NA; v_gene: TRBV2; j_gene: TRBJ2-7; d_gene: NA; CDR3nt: TGTGCCAGCAGTCCAGTCTCCTACGAGCAGTACTTC; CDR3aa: CASSPVSYEQYF
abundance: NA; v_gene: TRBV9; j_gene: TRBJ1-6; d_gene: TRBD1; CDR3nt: TGTGCCAGCAGCGTTCGGTACGTCGGGGACAGCGGCTCACCCCTCCACTTT; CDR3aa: CASSVRYVGDSGSPLHF
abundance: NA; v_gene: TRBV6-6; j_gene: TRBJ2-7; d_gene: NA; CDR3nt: TGTGCCAGCAGTTACCCCGACCCCCAGGGCACCTACGAGCAGTACTTC; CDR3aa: CASSYPDPQGTYEQYF
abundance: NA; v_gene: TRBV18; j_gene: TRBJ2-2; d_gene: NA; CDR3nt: TGTGCCAGCTCAAGGACAGATACCACCGGGGAGCTGTTTTTT; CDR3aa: CASSRTDTTGELFF
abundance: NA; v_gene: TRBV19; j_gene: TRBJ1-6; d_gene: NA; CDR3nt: TGTGCCAGTAGTGTCACAGGGTTGGGAAATTCACCCCTCCACTTT; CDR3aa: CASSVTGLGNSPLHF
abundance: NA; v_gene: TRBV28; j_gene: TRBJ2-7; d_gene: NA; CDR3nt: TGTGCCAGCAGGGCCCCAGGGCTTGCCTACGAGCAGTACTTC; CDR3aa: CASRAPGLAYEQYF
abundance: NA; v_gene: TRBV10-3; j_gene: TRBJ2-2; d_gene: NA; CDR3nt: TGTGCCATCAGTGACTCGGGGGGCGCGAGAACCGGGGAGCTGTTTTTT; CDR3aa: CAISDSGGARTGELFF
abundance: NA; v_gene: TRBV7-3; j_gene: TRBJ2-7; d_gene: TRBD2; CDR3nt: TGTGCCAGCAGCTCGGGACTAGCGGGATTCTCCTACGAGCAGTACTTC; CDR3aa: CASSSGLAGFSYEQYF
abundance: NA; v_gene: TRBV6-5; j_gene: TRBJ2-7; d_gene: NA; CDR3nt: TGTGCCAGCAGTTACGCGCGGGCAGACATCGAGCAGTACTTC; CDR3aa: CASSYARADIEQYF
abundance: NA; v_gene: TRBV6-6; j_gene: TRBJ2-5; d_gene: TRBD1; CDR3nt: TGTGCCAGCACCGGACAGGGAGGAGAGACCCAGTACTTC; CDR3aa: CASTGQGGETQYF
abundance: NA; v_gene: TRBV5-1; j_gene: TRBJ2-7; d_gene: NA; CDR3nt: TGCGCCAGCAGCTCCCCCCGGCGCGGGGACGAGCAGTACTTC; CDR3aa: CASSSPRRGDEQYF
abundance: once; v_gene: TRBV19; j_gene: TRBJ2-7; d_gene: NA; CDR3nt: TGTGCCAGTAGTATAACGGGTGACAGCTCCTACGAGCAGTACTTC; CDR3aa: CASSITGDSSYEQYF
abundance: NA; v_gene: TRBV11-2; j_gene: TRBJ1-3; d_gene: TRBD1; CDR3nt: TGTGCCAGCAGCTTACAGGGGGCTGGAAACACCATATATTTT; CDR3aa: CASSLQGAGNTIYF
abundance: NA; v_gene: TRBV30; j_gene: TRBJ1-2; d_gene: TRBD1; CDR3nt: TGTGCCTGGGGAGGAGGGGGCCACTACACCTTC; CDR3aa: CAWGGGGHYTF
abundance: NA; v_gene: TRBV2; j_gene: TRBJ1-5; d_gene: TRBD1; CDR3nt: TGCGCCAGCACCGAGACAGGGGTCAATCAGCCCCAGCATTTT; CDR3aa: CASTETGVNQPQHF
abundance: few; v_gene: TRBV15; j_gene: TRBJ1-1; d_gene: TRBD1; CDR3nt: TGTGCCACCAGCACCCGGACAGGGGCTGAAGCTTTCTTT; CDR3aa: CATSTRTGAEAFF
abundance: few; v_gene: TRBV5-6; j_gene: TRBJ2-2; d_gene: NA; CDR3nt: TGTGCCAGCAGCGCACAGGGAGCGAACACCGGGGAGCTGTTTTTT; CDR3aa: CASSAQGANTGELFF